In this sample, the clone carrying this T cell receptor beta chain turned up many times. The V end lost 3 bases, the J end lost 4 bases, and 8 bases lay between the germline ends. Germline-derived CDR1 and CDR2 are DFQATT and SNEGSKA (reference sequence). The CDR3 is 12 amino acids. One entry per CDR3 protein results from TCRdb running MiXCR on the RT-PCR reads. The top ten hold 3.6% of the sample, which has about 700,000 distinct CDR3 sequences, 12% to 15% seen once. Sequencing was performed on memory CD4+ T cells from blood. The rearrangement uses TRBV20-1 and TRBJ2-3; D is unresolved. This TCR came from a female donor in good health, serving as a healthy control. The DNA for the CDR3 is TGCAGTGCTAGGCTAGTTCCAGATACGCAGTATTTT. It codes for CSARLVPDTQYF.